These T cell receptor beta chains were read from a single sample in a study of identical twins. Via MiXCR, TCRdb re-called the 5' RACE reads, giving one row per CDR3 protein. The sample holds approximately 300,000 distinct CDR3 sequences, nearly 9.5% seen once. These same data were also listed under a study on yellow fever vaccine responses in identical twins.

The sequenced sample consisted of CD8+ T cells sorted from blood. The receptors here all came from a woman aged 18-30 years in good health. CDR3s include the opening cysteine and the closing phenylalanine or tryptophan. The order of the fields is CDR3 protein, CDR3 DNA, V gene, D gene, clone size, J gene. The D gene is left open where the match is weak. Only some rows state a clone size, as once, few, many or a class for expanded clones.

CASGSGASYEQYF	TGTGCCAGCGGATCAGGGGCGTCCTACGAGCAGTACTTC	TRBV7-9	NA	many	TRBJ2-7
CASSLVQPGPDEQFF	TGTGCCAGCAGCTTAGTTCAACCAGGCCCCGATGAGCAGTTCTTC	TRBV7-9	NA	few	TRBJ2-1
CASSITVSYNKQFF	TGTGCCAGCAGTATAACCGTGTCCTACAATAAGCAGTTCTTC	TRBV6-1	NA	few	TRBJ2-1
CSSIGDFSYEQYF	TGCAGCAGTATCGGGGACTTTTCCTACGAGCAGTACTTC	TRBV20-1	NA	NA	TRBJ2-7
CASSQGTGRFETQYF	TGCGCCAGCAGCCAAGGGACAGGGAGGTTCGAGACCCAGTACTTC	TRBV4-3	TRBD1	NA	TRBJ2-5
CSARDRAQVLHNEQFF	TGCAGTGCTAGAGATCGGGCGCAGGTGCTCCACAATGAGCAGTTCTTC	TRBV20-1	NA	NA	TRBJ2-1
CASSQPWTSAKNIQYF	TGCGCCAGCAGCCAACCATGGACTAGCGCCAAAAACATTCAGTACTTC	TRBV4-1	TRBD2	many	TRBJ2-4
CASSQVTGTGGHEQYF	TGCGCCAGCAGCCAAGTCACCGGGACAGGGGGCCACGAGCAGTACTTC	TRBV4-3	TRBD1	many	TRBJ2-7
CASSEGTSGYEQYF	TGTGCCAGCAGCGAGGGGACTAGCGGCTACGAGCAGTACTTC	TRBV12-3/TRBV12-4	TRBD2	few	TRBJ2-7
CASSIRGKDQPQHF	TGTGCCAGCAGTATCAGGGGAAAGGATCAGCCCCAGCATTTT	TRBV6-1	NA	few	TRBJ1-5
CASSSTSGSDNEQFF	TGTGCCAGCAGCTCGACTAGTGGGTCCGACAATGAGCAGTTCTTC	TRBV7-9	NA	NA	TRBJ2-1
CSATGTSGSDTQYF	TGCAGTGCAACCGGGACTAGCGGGAGTGATACGCAGTATTTT	TRBV20-1	TRBD2	NA	TRBJ2-3
CASSERWTGAYEQYF	TGTGCCAGCAGTGAAAGATGGACAGGAGCCTACGAGCAGTACTTC	TRBV6-1	TRBD1	NA	TRBJ2-7
CASGYGTSGPDTQYF	TGTGCCAGTGGATACGGGACTAGCGGCCCAGATACGCAGTATTTT	TRBV19	TRBD2	NA	TRBJ2-3
CSVVLQTYEQYF	TGCAGCGTTGTTTTGCAAACCTACGAGCAGTACTTC	TRBV29-1	NA	many	TRBJ2-7
CASTRDRGTEAFF	TGTGCCAGCACAAGGGACAGGGGCACTGAAGCTTTCTTT	TRBV16	TRBD1	few	TRBJ1-1
CASSLEGGKQETQYF	TGCGCCAGCAGCTTGGAGGGGGGGAAGCAAGAGACCCAGTACTTC	TRBV5-1	NA	NA	TRBJ2-5
CSVENLAASSYNEQFF	TGCAGCGTTGAGAATCTAGCGGCAAGCTCCTACAATGAGCAGTTCTTC	TRBV29-1	TRBD2	few	TRBJ2-1
CASIDRTYEQYF	TGTGCCAGCATAGACAGGACCTACGAGCAGTACTTC	TRBV2	NA	NA	TRBJ2-7
CASSLVRQGRIKLFF	TGTGCCAGCAGCTTAGTGCGACAGGGGCGGATAAAACTGTTTTTT	TRBV7-3	TRBD1	NA	TRBJ1-4
CASSLVGRGNEQFF	TGTGCCAGCAGCTTGGTTGGGAGAGGGAACGAGCAGTTCTTC	TRBV5-4	NA	many	TRBJ2-1
CASSDGAPNTEAFF	TGCGCCAGCAGTGATGGGGCCCCGAACACTGAAGCTTTCTTT	TRBV10-1	NA	NA	TRBJ1-1
CASSASRVSYEQYF	TGTGCCAGCAGTGCCAGCCGAGTCTCCTACGAGCAGTACTTC	TRBV27	NA	NA	TRBJ2-7
CASSPVVGTYEQYF	TGTGCCAGCAGCCCGGTAGTAGGGACCTACGAGCAGTACTTC	TRBV7-9	NA	many	TRBJ2-7
CTIRPDRGGELFF	TGTACCATCAGGCCGGACAGGGGCGGGGAGCTGTTTTTT	TRBV10-3	TRBD1	NA	TRBJ2-2
CATPGPPYEQYF	TGTGCCACACCGGGGCCTCCCTACGAGCAGTACTTC	TRBV6-1	NA	NA	TRBJ2-7
CASSELSYEQYF	TGCGCCAGCAGTGAACTCTCCTACGAGCAGTACTTC	TRBV10-2	NA	many	TRBJ2-7
CASSQTTGISGELFF	TGCGCCAGCAGCCAAACAACAGGAATCTCTGGGGAGCTGTTTTTT	TRBV4-3	NA	many	TRBJ2-2
CASSLLMGHNEQFF	TGTGCCAGCAGTTTATTGATGGGTCACAATGAGCAGTTCTTC	TRBV27	NA	many	TRBJ2-1
CASSQRASYEQYF	TGCGCCAGCAGCCAACGAGCTTCCTACGAGCAGTACTTC	TRBV4-3	NA	few	TRBJ2-7
CASSEAGDAEAFF	TGTGCCAGCAGTGAGGCAGGTGACGCTGAAGCTTTCTTT	TRBV25-1	NA	many	TRBJ1-1
CASDTSGESTDTQYF	TGTGCCAGCGATACTAGCGGGGAGAGCACAGATACGCAGTATTTT	TRBV6-5	TRBD2	NA	TRBJ2-3
CSATDGVEGKLFF	TGCAGTGCCACAGATGGGGTTGAGGGTAAACTGTTTTTT	TRBV20-1	NA	few	TRBJ1-4
CSGTGGQGDYYEQYF	TGCAGCGGAACTGGAGGTCAGGGGGATTACTACGAGCAGTACTTC	TRBV29-1	TRBD1	NA	TRBJ2-7
CASSLAGGTGSNTEAFF	TGTGCCAGCAGCTTAGCGGGGGGGACAGGTTCGAACACTGAAGCTTTCTTT	TRBV7-8	TRBD1	NA	TRBJ1-1
CASTYELDQETQYF	TGTGCCAGCACCTACGAGTTGGACCAAGAGACCCAGTACTTC	TRBV11-2	NA	few	TRBJ2-5
CARDRDSYNEQFF	TGTGCCAGGGACCGGGACAGCTACAATGAGCAGTTCTTC	TRBV2	TRBD1	NA	TRBJ2-1
CASSEDRASLGYTF	TGTGCCAGCAGTGAGGACAGGGCATCTTTAGGCTACACCTTC	TRBV28	TRBD1	NA	TRBJ1-2
CASSVVDERDGYTF	TGTGCCAGCAGCGTAGTGGACGAGAGAGATGGCTACACCTTC	TRBV9	NA	many	TRBJ1-2
CASSGNYEAEAFF	TGTGCCAGCAGTGGAAACTATGAAGCCGAAGCTTTCTTT	TRBV6-1	NA	NA	TRBJ1-1
CASSLLASGVFTDTQYF	TGTGCCAGCAGTTTATTGGCTAGCGGGGTTTTCACAGATACGCAGTATTTT	TRBV27	TRBD2	few	TRBJ2-3
CASSWTGSGANVLTF	TGTGCCAGCAGTTGGACAGGGTCTGGGGCCAACGTCCTGACTTTC	TRBV6-2/TRBV6-3	TRBD1	NA	TRBJ2-6
CASSSRDRTYNEQFF	TGTGCCAGCAGCAGCCGGGACAGAACCTACAATGAGCAGTTCTTC	TRBV5-8	TRBD1	NA	TRBJ2-1
CASKPAESSPLHF	TGTGCCAGTAAACCCGCAGAGTCATCACCCCTCCACTTT	TRBV6-6	NA	few	TRBJ1-6
CASSLRGQGGTEAFF	TGTGCCAGCAGCCTGCGGGGACAGGGGGGCACTGAAGCTTTCTTT	TRBV7-3	TRBD1	NA	TRBJ1-1